This record concerns one T cell receptor (beta chain) sequence. Its specific antigen is unknown. One base away there is no much larger clone; base qualities are not given. The CDR3 has 17 amino acids, counting the end cysteine and phenylalanine. Just CDR3 DNA is preserved here, 51 bases in frame from base 1. V is trimmed back by 1 base and J by 2 bases, and the junction contains 6 bases that no gene match accounts for. Looking up the germline V gene yields CDR1 LGHNA and CDR2 YNFKEQ. The library was prepared using RACE. Instrument used: NextSeq 500. During library preparation, unique molecular identifiers were attached to individual cDNA molecules so that TCRs could be counted in a quantitative, reproducible way. From each blood RNA sample, both TCR alpha and TCR beta chains were sequenced. For the original study's pipeline: A median of about 100,000 TCRs per sample was observed, with a range of roughly 20,000 to 750,000. V, J and CDR3 annotation of the TCR reads was carried out using the Decombinator software suite. For PS versus PT1 abundance plots, all samples were subsampled to the same number of TCRs (28,000). Expanded TCRs were defined as absent before sensitization and observed at least eight times at the 2-week time point. TCRdb itself trimmed the public reads at Q25 with fastp, ran MiXCR and retained productive beta chains. Records with the same CDR3 protein are collapsed into one entry carrying the most frequent genes and DNA. These V and J calls rely on TCRdb rather than the paper's analysis. The table for this sample lists around 250,000 distinct CDR3 sequences; about 9.4% of them were counted only once. Approximately 2.2% of the sample comes from the top ten.

The time point label on this specimen signifies: pre-sensitization, week 0. The label giving this sample's treatment or condition can be read as: therapeutic diphenylcyclopropenone sensitization with weekly scalp DPC. At each patch-test visit, blood was drawn before the patch test was applied. Eligible patients were aged 18 to 70, diagnosed with alopecia, deemed suitable for DPC therapy, and excluded if pregnant. Total RNA was isolated from unfractionated whole blood collected in Tempus Blood RNA tubes. This sample is part of a study of human T cells and chemical hapten exposure (TCRdb year 2021). The study in broad terms: For sensitization, 2% DPC in acetone was applied to a roughly 2 cm by roughly 2 cm area of upper inner arm skin. The study tracked peripheral blood TCR repertoire changes in vivo during primary and secondary sensitization to the hapten diphenylcyclopropenone (DPC) in alopecia patients. Weekly therapeutic DPC doses were additionally applied to the scalp of patients throughout the approximately 25-week study period. Libraries were pooled for sequencing, and variation in per-sample TCR yields was attributed mainly to small differences in library volumes within the pool. Most of the patients in the cohort were female, and the cohort covered alopecia areata with under or over 50% scalp involvement, alopecia totalis and alopecia universalis. Patch tests used Finn chambers with 0.01% DPC on the upper back, scored after 6 days by International Contact Dermatitis Research Group standards. Patient blood was sampled pre-sensitization (week 0) and at 2, 6 and about 24 weeks after DPC sensitization. For TCR sequencing, blood came from over 25 alopecia patients at anywhere from one to four time points (pre-sensitization, 2, 6 and 24 weeks). Overall study outcomes, separate from this receptor: The number of TCRs above 1 in 1000 frequency did not change with DPC sensitization; there was no evidence of global repertoire structure alterations. Repeated subsampling changed both the strength of the expansion versus patch-test correlation and the threshold at which that correlation became significant. Because every patient had alopecia, a presumed autoimmune disease, the patients' immune response might differ from that of healthy individuals. The number of PT1 expanded TCRs positively correlated with patch test score, significant at thresholds 8, 16 and 32 but not 4. Significantly more large CDR3 similarity clusters were formed by expanded TCRs than by pre-sensitization or healthy control sets, consistent with antigen-driven responses.

The receptor was derived from a woman aged 40 to 55 with alopecia areata. Some clones in this sample may be carry-over from other donors' samples. The sequence links TRBV4-2 to TRBJ2-2; 8 junctional bases match TRBD2. The input for sequencing was whole blood, taken in connection with sensitization to the hapten diphenylcyclopropenone (DPC). The CDR3 here reads CASSQVGLAGNTGELFF. The nucleotide sequence is TGTGCCAGCAGCCAAGTCGGTCTAGCGGGCAACACCGGGGAGCTGTTTTTT.